The sequence of this T cell receptor beta chain was determined in a study of CD8 T cells in ankylosing spondylitis. Germline V gives CDR1 SEHNR, CDR2 FQNEAQ (reference sequence). Germline trimming cut 3 bases from V and 5 bases from J; bases unmatched to any gene: 9. CDR3 length: 15 amino acids. This clonotype was detected only a few times. Its antigen is not identified. Researchers built TCR beta libraries using quantitative 5'-RACE with molecular barcodes. Each CDR3 protein gets one entry after TCRdb re-called the 5' RACE reads with MiXCR. This sample has hundreds of thousands of distinct CDR3 sequences, with around 20% found just once. Notes on the study in general: Apparently characteristic of ankylosing spondylitis blood was a TCR beta motif (roughly 8 highly homologous variants). According to the report, clones linked to the disease were significantly enriched in matched synovial fluid samples taken from ankylosing spondylitis patients.

The chain recombines TRBV7-9 with TRBJ1-1; 7 bases agree with TRBD1. Input material: blood, either unsorted or a sorted T cell fraction (not recorded which). The sequence derives from a male donor with ankylosing spondylitis or in good health (not recorded which). CDR3 sequence: CASSFYQTGRTEAFF. The CDR3 coding sequence is TGTGCCAGCAGCTTTTATCAGACAGGGCGAACTGAAGCTTTCTTT.